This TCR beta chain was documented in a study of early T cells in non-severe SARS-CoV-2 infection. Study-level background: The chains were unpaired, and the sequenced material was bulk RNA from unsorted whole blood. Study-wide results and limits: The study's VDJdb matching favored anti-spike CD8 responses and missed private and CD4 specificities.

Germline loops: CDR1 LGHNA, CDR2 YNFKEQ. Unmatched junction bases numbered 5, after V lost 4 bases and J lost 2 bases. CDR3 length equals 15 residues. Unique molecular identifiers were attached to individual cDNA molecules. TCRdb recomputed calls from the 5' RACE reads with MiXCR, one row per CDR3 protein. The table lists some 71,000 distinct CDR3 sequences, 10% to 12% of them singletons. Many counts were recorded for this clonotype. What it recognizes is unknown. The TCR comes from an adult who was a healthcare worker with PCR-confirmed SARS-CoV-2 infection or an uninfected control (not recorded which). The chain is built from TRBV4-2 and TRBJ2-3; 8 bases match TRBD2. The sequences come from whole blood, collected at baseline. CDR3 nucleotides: TGTGCCAGCAGCCTCAAGCGGGGGTACACAGATACGCAGTATTTT. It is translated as CASSLKRGYTDTQYF.